These T cell receptor beta chains were read from a single sample in a study of blood T cell repertoires in COVID-19. Some clones are missing from TCRdb's copy, which holds only in-frame ones; the method was immunoSEQ multiplex PCR. This sample has some 240,000 clones, with 70% to 90% found just once. Material: PBMCs or T cells enriched from blood (not recorded which). The receptors derive from a woman aged 45 to 65 who had been exposed to COVID-19. Both conserved end residues are part of each CDR3. A D gene is named only where the DNA matches it firmly. Part of the rows lack a size; the others show once, few, many or a class for expanded clones.

J	D	size	V	CDR3	DNA
TRBJ2-1	TRBD1	NA	TRBV5-8	CASSLAGTGWPPYNEQFF	TGTGCCAGCAGCTTGGCCGGGACAGGGTGGCCCCCCTACAATGAGCAGTTCTTC
TRBJ2-2	NA	NA	TRBV5-6	CASSLWGPGGELFF	TGTGCCAGCAGCTTGTGGGGGCCTGGCGGGGAGCTGTTTTTT
TRBJ2-3	NA	NA	TRBV24-1	CATSAPGVPDTQYF	TGTGCCACCAGTGCCCCGGGGGTGCCAGATACGCAGTATTTT
TRBJ1-4	NA	NA	TRBV6-1	CASSDIYNEKLFF	TGTGCCAGCAGTGACATCTATAATGAAAAACTGTTTTTT
TRBJ1-3	TRBD1	NA	TRBV11-2	CASSPPNPTGEENTIYF	TGTGCCAGCAGCCCACCAAACCCGACAGGGGAAGAAAACACCATATATTTT
TRBJ2-7	TRBD2	few	TRBV7-9	CASSTSGGRAFSYEQYF	TGTGCCAGCAGTACCTCGGGAGGACGGGCCTTCTCCTACGAGCAGTACTTC
TRBJ1-1	TRBD1	NA	TRBV27	CASRVTGGSTEAFF	TGTGCCAGCAGGGTTACAGGGGGAAGCACTGAAGCTTTCTTT
TRBJ1-2	TRBD1	NA	TRBV9	CASSVGQGTAGYTF	TGTGCCAGCAGCGTAGGACAGGGGACCGCTGGCTACACCTTC
TRBJ1-2	NA	once	TRBV12-3/TRBV12-4	CASIGGGYGYTF	TGCGCCAGCATTGGGGGCGGCTATGGCTACACCTTC
TRBJ2-3	NA	NA	TRBV2	CASSGTRGDTQYF	TGTGCCAGCAGTGGAACAAGGGGGGATACGCAGTATTTT
TRBJ1-1	NA	NA	TRBV9	CASSVSSGGMNTEAFF	TGTGCCAGCAGCGTAAGCAGTGGGGGGATGAACACTGAAGCTTTCTTT
TRBJ1-1	NA	once	TRBV9	CASSVVSGTEAFF	TGTGCCAGCAGCGTAGTTTCGGGGACTGAAGCTTTCTTT
TRBJ2-3	NA	few	TRBV7-9	CASSLTDTQYF	TGTGCCAGCAGCCTCACAGATACGCAGTATTTT